This TCR beta chain stems from a study of blood T cell repertoires in COVID-19. The table lists this clone with a few counts. The CDR3 runs 17 residues. In germline, CDR1 is SGHVS, CDR2 FNYEAQ. V lost 1 base and J lost 0, with 10 bases in between. Produced via immunoSEQ multiplex PCR; TCRdb's table is partial and in-frame only. The sample carries under 150,000 clones, approximately 71% recorded once. The chain has TRBV7-6 and TRBJ2-6, with D perhaps TRBD1 (6 bases). Sequenced input: peripheral blood. The TCR was taken from an older woman with acute or convalescent COVID-19. The CDR3 DNA is TGTGCCAGCAGCTTAGTTGGGGGCAACTCTGGGGCCAACGTCCTGACTTTC. This translates into CASSLVGGNSGANVLTF.